This T cell receptor (beta chain) is drawn from a study of blood T cell repertoires in COVID-19. About the research overall: Researchers got acute and convalescent COVID-19 samples from the United States, Italy and Spain. The cDNA or gDNA used as material had been derived from T cells, B-cell-depleted T cells, or PBMCs.

Per the authors' pipeline: Amplified reference gene primers provided the basis for estimating nucleated cell counts. The table came from immunoSEQ multiplex PCR; TCRdb's copy has only in-frame clones and leaves some out. V and J calls and clone size are copied from that table; D and trimming were computed from the DNA. The sample includes some 200,000 clones, around 83% of them seen just once. This TCR was sampled from a man aged 50-59 years who had recovered from COVID-19. The specimen was peripheral blood.

CDR3 in DNA: TGCAGCGCAGGACAGGCGGGCGGCACTGAAGCTTTCTTT. It is translated as CSAGQAGGTEAFF. The genes are TRBV29-1 and TRBJ1-1; 7 nucleotides line up with TRBD1. Germline assignment: CDR1 SQVTM and CDR2 ANQGSEA. V trimming: 7 bases; J trimming: 4 bases; junction bases outside the gene matches: 9. The CDR3 is 13 amino acids.